This record covers a single T cell receptor (beta chain). Its target is not known. These data originate in a study of OX40 agonist ivuxolimab in advanced cancers. Across the whole study: The patients' treatment was ivuxolimab, an agonistic anti-OX40 (CD134) antibody.

Blood specimens came from baseline, cycle 4 day 1, and cycle 7 day 1. The CDR3 has 15 residues. Germline CDR1 SGHDT, CDR2 YYEEEE. V lost 4 bases and J lost 4; bases outside the gene matches: 7. Study conclusions and caveats: At 0.1 to 3.0 mg/kg, clonal expansion of CD4+ and CD8+ blood T cells had occurred by week 6. Those patients achieving a partial response at 0.1-3.0 mg/kg showed among the lowest clonal expansion.

The assay was immunoSEQ multiplex PCR, and TCRdb's table has in-frame clones only and misses some. The table includes roughly 15,000 clones, 82% detected once. V usage is TRBV5-6 and J usage is TRBJ1-5, with TRBD1 identical over 8 bases. The material sequenced was CD4+ or CD8+ T cells sorted from blood, taken in a trial of the OX40 agonist ivuxolimab. The receptor comes from an adult with an advanced solid tumor such as melanoma, head and neck, liver or kidney cancer. The CDR3 here is CASSVGQGPNQPQHF. The CDR3, as DNA: TGTGCCAGCAGCGTTGGACAGGGACCGAATCAGCCCCAGCATTTT.